Below are 19 T cell receptor beta chains sequenced from a single sample in a study of Graves' ophthalmopathy and Graves' hyperthyroidism. As the template, RNA transcripts were used to amplify TCR beta CDR3 regions. The library came from an HTBI-primed first-round RT-PCR and a second-round multiplex PCR. TCRdb called the multiplex PCR reads again in MiXCR, with one record for every CDR3 protein. The sample holds roughly 1.1 million distinct CDR3 sequences, 35% to 40% seen once. The material sequenced was peripheral blood or thyroid tissue (not recorded which). These receptors originate from an adult man with Graves' hyperthyroidism.

Turning to this clonotype: A much larger clone is a single base away; this may be a read error. The chain has TRBV12-3 or TRBV12-4 and TRBJ1-1; no firm D call. The CDR3 has 15 residues. The CDR3 spells CASSPGRVMNAEAFF. CDR3 in DNA: TGTGCCAGCAGTCCCGGACGGGTCATGAACGCTGAAGCTTTCTTT.

V gene TRBV20-1 combines with J gene TRBJ1-1; 7 positions agree with TRBD1. The CDR3 consists of 14 residues. After removal of 6 bases from V and 1 base from J, the junction contained 8 bases not matched to a gene. In germline, CDR1 is DFQATT, CDR2 SNEGSKA (reference sequence). This chain's CDR3 is CSANPGTANTEAFF. CDR3 nucleotide sequence: TGCAGTGCAAATCCCGGGACAGCGAACACTGAAGCTTTCTTT.

This clonotype has at least ten counts. The J gene is TRBJ1-1, the V gene TRBV6-6; D remains ambiguous. The CDR3 has 12 amino acids. CDR1 is MNHNY and CDR2 is SVGAGI in the germline V gene (reference sequence). Between the trimmed V and J ends, which lost 7 bases and 2 bases, there was a span of 8 bases. This CDR3 reads CASTHTNTEAFF. In DNA, the CDR3 is TGTGCCAGCACCCACACCAACACTGAAGCTTTCTTT.

At least ten counts were recorded for this clonotype. The rearrangement joins TRBV7-9 to TRBJ2-5; no firm D call. This CDR3 is built from 14 residues. Germline V CDR1 and CDR2: SEHNR, FQNEAQ (reference sequence). V was trimmed by 3 bases and J by 5 bases, leaving 13 bases between them. Written as DNA, the CDR3 is TGTGCCAGCAGCTTTCGTACGATCGTGGAGACCCAGTACTTC. Protein sequence: CASSFRTIVETQYF.

This chain uses TRBV2 with TRBJ1-5; TRBD1 agrees at 8 bases. Per the germline V gene, CDR1 is SNHLY and CDR2 is FYNNEI. This CDR3 has 16 residues. Unmatched junction bases numbered 14, after V lost 7 bases and J lost 6 bases. CDR3 in DNA: TGTGCCAGCAATACGGATGCAACAGGGGGGACTCAGCCCCAGCATTTT. This gives the protein CASNTDATGGTQPQHF. Based on the CDR3 plus reference TRBV2 and TRBJ1-5, the full variable domain is EPEVTQTPSHQVTQMGQEVILRCVPISNHLYFYWYRQILGQKVEFLVSFYNNEISEKSEIFDDQFSVERPDGSNFTLKIRSTKLEDSAMYFCASNTDATGGTQPQHFGDGTRLSIL.

Regarding this clonotype: Here the CDR3 omits its conserved ending phenylalanine or tryptophan, so a read error is the likely source. The J gene is TRBJ1-5, the V gene TRBV9; D is ambiguous. Germline CDR1 and CDR2: SGDLS and YYNGEE. The CDR3 totals 14 residues. V lost 4 bases, J lost 0 bases, and 8 bases lay in between. For the CDR3, the DNA is TGTGCCAGCAGCCACGAGGATAGCAATCAGCCCCAGCATTGT. Translating gives CASSHEDSNQPQHC.

This clonotype was seen only once. A much bigger clone sits one base away, suggesting this may be a read error. The J gene is TRBJ1-5, the V gene TRBV7-8; D uncertain. Looked up from germline, CDR1 is SGHVS and CDR2 is FQNEAQ. There are 13 residues in the CDR3. The CDR3 DNA reads TGTGCCAGCAGCTTGGGCCCGCAGCAGCCCCAGCGTTTT. Protein: CASSLGPQQPQRF.

V is TRBV4-3 and J is TRBJ1-2; D not certain. This CDR3 has 14 amino acids. Looked up from germline, CDR1 is LGHNA and CDR2 is YSLEER. The germline V and J ends were trimmed by 3 bases and 4 bases, with 12 bases remaining between them. The CDR3: CASSHEESTYGYTF. Written as DNA, the CDR3 is TGCGCCAGCAGCCACGAGGAGTCTACCTATGGCTACACCTTC.

This clonotype was detected many times. This chain joins TRBV6-6 and TRBJ1-6; no definite D call. Trimming stripped 6 bases from V and 4 bases from J, with 7 bases between. Per the germline V gene, CDR1 is MNHNY and CDR2 is SVGAGI (reference sequence). The CDR3 spans 13 residues. CDR3 coding DNA: TGTGCCAGCAGAAGGGAGTATAATTCACCCCTCCACTTT. This codes for CASRREYNSPLHF.

V usage is TRBV20-1 and J usage is TRBJ1-2, with unresolved D. This CDR3 has 13 amino acids. V was clipped by 0 bases and J by 4 bases, with 9 bases between them. Looked up from germline, CDR1 is DFQATT and CDR2 is SNEGSKA (reference sequence). In DNA form, the CDR3 reads TGCAGTGCTAGAGAAAGCAAGGGCTATGGCTACACCTTC. It is translated as CSARESKGYGYTF.

The V gene is TRBV30, the J gene TRBJ1-2; D is perhaps TRBD1 (6 bases). CDR3 length: 13 amino acids. Germline loops: CDR1 GTSNPN, CDR2 SVGIG (reference sequence). V gave up 3 bases and J gave up 1 base, with 9 bases separating them. Here the CDR3 DNA reads TGTGCCTGGAGGGCAGGGGTTAACTATGGCTACACCTTC. Translation: CAWRAGVNYGYTF.

This chain uses TRBV5-6 with TRBJ1-2; perhaps TRBD1 as D (5 bases). The V end lost 4 bases, the J end lost 6 bases, and 19 bases lay between the germline ends. This CDR3 region has 15 residues. Looked up from germline, CDR1 is SGHDT and CDR2 is YYEEEE. CDR3 protein: CASSVESGRKDGYTF. CDR3 nucleotides: TGTGCCAGCAGCGTTGAATCGGGACGCAAGGATGGCTACACCTTC.

This rearrangement joins TRBV2 to TRBJ1-5; the match to TRBD1 covers 11 bases. CDR1 is SNHLY and CDR2 is FYNNEI in the germline V gene. The CDR3 totals 13 residues. Trimming removed 11 bases from V and 6 bases from J; junction bases left unmatched: 6. In DNA, the CDR3 is TGTGCCGGGGGACAGGGGGTGGGTCAGCCCCAGCATTTT. This translates into CAGGQGVGQPQHF.

The J gene is TRBJ2-7, the V gene TRBV7-2, with TRBD2 matching 11 bases. CDR3 length: 15 residues. Trimming cost V 5 bases and J 3 bases; bases outside gene matches: 6. Germline loops: CDR1 SGHTA, CDR2 FQGNSA. Written as DNA, the CDR3 is TGTGCCAGCAGCCATAGCGGGAGGGCCCTCTACGAGCAGTACTTC. Translated, it gives CASSHSGRALYEQYF.

This clonotype was seen at least ten times. The gene calls are TRBV6-6 and TRBJ2-5; D is ambiguous. Trimming removed 5 bases from V and 7 bases from J, with 8 bases in between. This CDR3 spans 11 amino acids. In germline, CDR1 is MNHNY, CDR2 SVGAGI (reference sequence). The CDR3 coding sequence is TGTGCCAGCAGTCCCGGATTGACCCAGTACTTC. This translates into CASSPGLTQYF.

For this clonotype: It is likely a read error, because the conserved phenylalanine at the end of the CDR3 is missing. The rearrangement links TRBV10-3 to TRBJ1-2; a weak D match, TRBD1 (5 bases). Trimming pared 7 bases from V and 2 bases from J, leaving 11 bases between. CDR1 and CDR2 (germline): ENHRY, SYGVKD. The CDR3 runs to 13 residues. The chain's CDR3 is CAINRDGNYGYTS. The CDR3 nucleotides are TGTGCCATCAACCGGGACGGCAACTATGGCTACACCTCC.

The gene calls are TRBV30 and TRBJ2-6; 11 bases line up with TRBD2. CDR1 GTSNPN and CDR2 SVGIG come from the germline V gene (reference sequence). The J segment lost 0 bases and the V segment lost 4 bases, leaving 2 bases of the junction unmatched. CDR3 length: 16 amino acids. The DNA for the CDR3 is TGTGCCTGGACTAGCGGGGGGAGCTCTGGGGCCAACGTCCTGACTTTC. This translates into CAWTSGGSSGANVLTF. Full variable domain (outside the CDR3, taken from reference TRBV30 and TRBJ2-6): SQTIHQWPATLVQPVGSPLSLECTVEGTSNPNLYWYRQAAGRGLQLLFYSVGIGQISSEVPQNLSASRPQDRQFILSSKKLLLSDSGFYLCAWTSGGSSGANVLTFGAGSRLTVL.

As for this clonotype: Its ends do not fully match the called genes, so a read error is possible. This rearrangement joins TRBV12-3 or TRBV12-4 to TRBJ2-7; 11 bases are a match to TRBD2. The CDR3 has 15 amino acids. Here the CDR3 DNA reads TGTGCCAGCAGTGTAGCGGGAGGGGGGGTGTACGAGCAGTACTTC. It specifies CASSVAGGGVYEQYF.

The sample holds many counts of this clonotype. The chain links TRBV24-1 to TRBJ1-5, with unresolved D. In germline, CDR1 is KGHDR, CDR2 SFDVKD. The CDR3 extends over 16 amino acids. The V end lost 3 bases, the J end lost 3 bases, and 14 bases lay between the germline ends. This CDR3 reads CATSDNLAGTNQPQHF. DNA of the CDR3: TGTGCCACCAGTGATAACCTCGCGGGAACCAATCAGCCCCAGCATTTT.